Shown below are 30 T cell receptor beta chains from a single sample sequenced in a study of cytomegalovirus exposure and HLA in healthy donors. The PCR employed 60 Vbeta primers together with 13 Jbeta primers. Assay used: immunoSEQ multiplex PCR; TCRdb lists only in-frame clones, some missing. The table lists 70,000 or so clones, under 85% of them singletons, with 11% in the top ten. Sequencing input: PBMCs. These receptors all come from a woman aged 55-70 years in good health and CMV-seropositive.

This clone was detected a few times. This chain connects TRBV2 to TRBJ1-1; 7 nucleotides agree with TRBD1. The CDR3 extends over 11 amino acids. In germline, CDR1 is SNHLY, CDR2 FYNNEI. J lost 8 bases, V lost 4 bases, and 1 base had no gene match. CDR3 sequence reads: CASSVDREAFF. The CDR3 coding sequence is TGTGCCAGCAGTGTGGACAGGGAAGCTTTCTTT.

The count of this clone is one. The rearrangement joins TRBV5-1 to TRBJ2-3; 9 bases map to TRBD2. Germline lookup yields CDR1 SGHRS and CDR2 YFSETQ. The J segment lost 0 bases and the V segment lost 4 bases, leaving 3 bases of the junction unmatched. This CDR3 region has 15 residues. The CDR3: CASSPLAGSTDTQYF. CDR3 nucleotides: TGCGCCAGCAGCCCACTAGCGGGCAGCACAGATACGCAGTATTTT.

J is TRBJ1-1 and V is TRBV14; D unresolved. CDR3 length equals 13 residues. With 2 bases removed from V and 6 bases from J, the gap between germline ends came to 10 bases. Germline CDR1 and CDR2: SGHDN and FVKESK. Here the CDR3 DNA reads TGTGCCAGCAGCCAATCCGGGATAGCTGAAGCTTTCTTT. It translates to CASSQSGIAEAFF.

The rearrangement uses TRBV5-1 and TRBJ2-2; D may be TRBD2 (5 bases). V was trimmed by 0 bases and J by 1 base, leaving 7 bases between them. The CDR3 is 15 amino acids. Germline V CDR1 and CDR2: SGHRS, YFSETQ. CDR3 sequence reads: CASSLGAGNTGELFF. CDR3 DNA: TGCGCCAGCAGCTTGGGTGCGGGGAACACCGGGGAGCTGTTTTTT.

This clone has more than one count but fewer than ten. The rearrangement joins TRBV6-4 to TRBJ1-1, with 10 bases lining up with TRBD1. This CDR3 comprises 13 residues. The V and J ends lost 4 bases and 10 bases, in that order; junction bases with no gene match: 6. CDR1 is MRHNA and CDR2 is SNTAGT in the germline V gene. CDR3 sequence: CASSATGGAGAFF. As DNA, the CDR3 is TGTGCCAGCAGTGCGACAGGGGGCGCCGGAGCTTTCTTT.

V and J are TRBV5-1 and TRBJ2-2, with 9 bases fitting TRBD1. The germline CDR1 and CDR2 sequences are SGHRS and YFSETQ. V lost 3 bases to trimming and J lost 1 base; unmatched junction nucleotides: 1. CDR3 length equals 15 residues. DNA for the CDR3: TGCGCCAGCAGCTGGGGACAGGGGAACACCGGGGAGCTGTTTTTT. It encodes CASSWGQGNTGELFF.

The chain employs TRBV5-1 and TRBJ2-7, with D maybe TRBD1 (7 bases). The CDR3 has 14 residues. The V and J ends lost 2 bases and 6 bases respectively, with 15 bases between them. CDR1 and CDR2 (germline): SGHRS, YFSETQ. The CDR3 protein is CASSLRQGGSEQYF. Written as DNA, the CDR3 is TGCGCCAGCAGCTTACGACAGGGAGGATCCGAGCAGTACTTC.

The genes are TRBV10-3 and TRBJ2-7; 7 bases agree with TRBD2. The CDR3 length is 13 residues. Germline values: CDR1 ENHRY, CDR2 SYGVKD. Trimming cost V 6 bases and J 0 bases; bases outside gene matches: 2. The CDR3: CAIRSGTSYEQYF. CDR3 sequence (DNA): TGTGCCATCAGAAGCGGGACCTCCTACGAGCAGTACTTC.

This clone was seen a handful of times. The rearrangement links TRBV15 to TRBJ1-4; 9 nucleotides agree with TRBD1. The CDR3 runs to 16 residues. Trimming at V came to 3 bases and at J to 2 bases, leaving 4 bases not matched to a gene. Germline CDR1 reads LNHNV; CDR2 reads YYDKDF (reference sequence). CDR3 protein: CATSRRQGGTNEKLFF. As DNA, the CDR3 is TGTGCCACCAGCAGGAGACAGGGGGGGACTAATGAAAAACTGTTTTTT. Drawing the rest from reference TRBV15 and TRBJ1-4, the complete variable domain is DAMVIQNPRYQVTQFGKPVTLSCSQTLNHNVMYWYQQKSSQAPKLLFHYYDKDFNNEADTPDNFQSRRPNTSFCFLDIRSPGLGDTAMYLCATSRRQGGTNEKLFFGSGTQLSVL.

This clone has more than one count but fewer than ten. The chain joins TRBV10-3 to TRBJ1-1, with 7 bases matching TRBD1. This CDR3 contains 14 residues. Germline trimming cut 6 bases from V and 3 bases from J; bases unmatched to any gene: 7. From germline, CDR1 is ENHRY and CDR2 SYGVKD. The CDR3 DNA reads TGTGCCATCAGGGGGACAGCTAGGGACACTGAAGCTTTCTTT. Encoded protein: CAIRGTARDTEAFF.

Turning to this clone: The junction shows a germline mismatch at one end, possibly a read error. CDR3 residues: CASSLSGEGVPSF. Written as DNA, the CDR3 is TGTGCCAGCAGCTTAAGCGGGGAAGGGGTCCCTTCTTTT. This sequence joins TRBV7-3 and TRBJ1-6; TRBD1 might be the D (5 bases). This CDR3 has 13 residues. Germline lookup yields CDR1 SGHTA and CDR2 FQGTGA.

The chain uses TRBV13 and TRBJ1-6; 7 bases align to TRBD1. Unmatched junction bases numbered 5, after V lost 3 bases and J lost 9 bases. CDR1 and CDR2 from the germline V gene are PRHDT and FYEKMQ (reference sequence). This CDR3 is built from 14 residues. The CDR3 sequence: CASSFLQGTSPLHF. The CDR3 DNA reads as TGTGCCAGCAGCTTTCTACAGGGGACTTCACCCCTCCACTTT.

This clone was recorded a few times. The chain combines TRBV5-6 with TRBJ1-6, with 10 bases identical to TRBD1. J was trimmed by 9 bases and V by 5 bases; bases with no gene match: 11. Germline assignment: CDR1 SGHDT and CDR2 YYEEEE. The CDR3 totals 16 residues. The CDR3, as DNA: TGTGCCAGCAGATCTTCGACAGGGGGCTACTCTTCACCCCTCCACTTT. Protein product: CASRSSTGGYSSPLHF.

CDR3 loop: CASSLAGGVNEQFF. The DNA for the CDR3 is TGTGCCAGCAGCTTAGCGGGGGGAGTCAATGAGCAGTTCTTC. The chain uses TRBV7-2 and TRBJ2-1; D possibly corresponds to TRBD2 (6 bases). Trimming removed 0 bases at V and 6 bases at J, with 9 bases between. The CDR3 extends over 14 amino acids. Germline V lookup: CDR1 SGHTA, CDR2 FQGNSA.

The chain links TRBV9 to TRBJ2-7; TRBD2 aligns across 7 bases. Germline lookup yields CDR1 SGDLS and CDR2 YYNGEE. J was trimmed by 5 bases and V by 0 bases; bases with no gene match: 5. The length of the CDR3 is 14 residues. The CDR3 loop reads CASSVGPGRDEQYF. The CDR3 DNA reads TGTGCCAGCAGCGTAGGGCCAGGGAGGGACGAGCAGTACTTC.

The chain carries TRBV11-2 and TRBJ2-1; D possibly corresponds to TRBD1 (5 bases). Germline values: CDR1 SGHAT, CDR2 FQNNGV. Trimming took 3 bases from V and 2 from J, leaving 14 bases between them. The CDR3 spans 16 residues. CDR3 DNA sequence: TGTGCCAGCAGCTTTCAGGGCGGCACGACCTACAATGAGCAGTTCTTC. This sequence encodes CASSFQGGTTYNEQFF.

For the CDR3, the DNA is TGTGCCAGCAGCAAACAGGGGGTAGGCTACGAGCAGTACTTC. It is translated as CASSKQGVGYEQYF. The chain is built from TRBV7-3 and TRBJ2-7; TRBD1 aligns across 8 bases. V shed 5 bases and J 3 bases; nucleotides not matched to a gene: 6. CDR3 length: 14 amino acids. The germline CDR1 and CDR2 sequences are SGHTA and FQGTGA.

This clone was counted a few times. The chain has TRBV19 and TRBJ1-3; D gene unclear. Trimming left V 7 bases short and J 0 bases short, with 10 bases between. Germline CDR1 reads LNHDA; CDR2 reads SQIVND (reference sequence). The CDR3 spans 14 residues. This chain's CDR3 is CASTPGYSGNTIYF. The DNA of the CDR3 is TGTGCCAGTACCCCGGGATACTCTGGAAACACCATATATTTT.

The V call is TRBV5-1, the J call TRBJ1-6; 9 bases fit TRBD1. V shed 2 bases and J 8 bases; nucleotides not matched to a gene: 2. The CDR3 spans 14 residues. Germline V lookup: CDR1 SGHRS, CDR2 YFSETQ. The DNA of the CDR3 is TGCGCCAGCAGCTTAAGGACAGGGGATTCACCCCTCCACTTT. Encoded protein: CASSLRTGDSPLHF.

The gene calls are TRBV30 and TRBJ1-4; D is unresolved. The CDR3 totals 14 residues. V was cut by 5 bases and J by 4 bases, with 14 bases left in between. Per the germline V gene, CDR1 is GTSNPN and CDR2 is SVGIG (reference sequence). The CDR3, as DNA: TGTGCCTGGTCCGAGAGCCCTCTTAATGAAAAACTGTTTTTT. Its translation: CAWSESPLNEKLFF.

In this sample, this clone turned up once. The chain recombines TRBV11-2 with TRBJ1-1, with D tentatively TRBD1 (5 bases). From germline, CDR1 is SGHAT and CDR2 FQNNGV. This CDR3 is built from 12 residues. CDR3 nucleotide sequence: TGTGCATCGCGGGGGGAGGACGCTGAAGCTTTCTTT. This codes for CASRGEDAEAFF.

The rearrangement links TRBV2 to TRBJ1-1; TRBD1 aligns across 10 bases. The CDR3 loop spans 13 amino acids. The trim removed 5 bases at V and 4 bases at J, leaving 1 base unmatched. CDR1 and CDR2 (germline): SNHLY, FYNNEI. The DNA of the CDR3 is TGTGCCAGCAGTAGGACAGGGGGCACTGAAGCTTTCTTT. Translating it yields CASSRTGGTEAFF.

This clone was seen once. V is TRBV5-1 and J is TRBJ1-2, with 11 nucleotides matching TRBD1. The V and J ends lost 3 bases and 8 bases, in that order; junction bases with no gene match: 3. CDR1 is SGHRS, CDR2 YFSETQ, per germline. There are 13 residues in the CDR3. The CDR3 region is CASSWGTGGGYTF. CDR3 coding DNA: TGCGCCAGCAGCTGGGGGACAGGGGGAGGCTACACCTTC. Complete variable domain (other parts from reference TRBV5-1 and TRBJ1-2): KAGVTQTPRYLIKTRGQQVTLSCSPISGHRSVSWYQQTPGQGLQFLFEYFSETQRNKGNFPGRFSGRQFSNSRSEMNVSTLELGDSALYLCASSWGTGGGYTFGSGTRLTVV.

This clone was picked up one time. The rearrangement links TRBV28 to TRBJ1-2; 9 nucleotides match TRBD1. The germline V gene encodes CDR1 MDHEN and CDR2 SYDVKM. The CDR3 is 14 amino acids. J lost 4 bases, V lost 8 bases, and 8 bases had no gene match. CDR3 residues: CASRVPGQGYGYTF. The CDR3 DNA follows: TGTGCCAGCCGAGTCCCGGGACAGGGCTATGGCTACACCTTC.

This chain uses TRBV5-5 with TRBJ2-1, with D possibly TRBD1 on 5 matching bases. Trimming left V 5 bases short and J 0 bases short, with 9 bases between. This CDR3 contains 14 residues. Germline lookup yields CDR1 SGHKS and CDR2 YYEKEE (reference sequence). The CDR3 loop reads CASRGLGSYNEQFF. The CDR3 coding sequence is TGTGCCAGCAGGGGGCTGGGCTCCTACAATGAGCAGTTCTTC.

The chain has TRBV19 and TRBJ1-5, with D uncertain. V lost 7 bases and J lost 2, with 12 bases in between. Per germline, CDR1 LNHDA and CDR2 SQIVND (reference sequence). The CDR3 runs 14 residues. In DNA, the CDR3 is TGTGCCAGTATCTCAGAGGCCGGCAATCAGCCCCAGCATTTT. Its translation is CASISEAGNQPQHF.

As to this clone: This same CDR3 is encoded by further DNA sequences in the sample. V usage is TRBV20-1 and J usage is TRBJ2-7; D is ambiguous. Trimming shortened V by 6 bases and J by 2 bases, and 8 bases separated the two germline ends. This CDR3 is 11 amino acids long. Germline V lookup: CDR1 DFQATT, CDR2 SNEGSKA (reference sequence). The CDR3 region is CSAPGTYEQYF. Here the CDR3 DNA reads TGCAGTGCCCCAGGTACCTACGAGCAGTACTTC.

This rearrangement joins TRBV30 to TRBJ1-3, with D unclear. The V end was cut by 2 bases, the J end by 3 bases, with 8 bases between. This CDR3 is 13 amino acids long. Germline V gene data show CDR1 as GTSNPN and CDR2 as SVGIG (reference sequence). The CDR3 sequence is CAWSHGNGNTIYF. The CDR3 DNA sequence: TGTGCCTGGAGTCACGGGAATGGAAACACCATATATTTT.

The chain recombines TRBV5-1 with TRBJ2-7; a possible D gene is TRBD1 (5 bases). Per germline, CDR1 SGHRS and CDR2 YFSETQ. The CDR3 totals 15 residues. V lost 4 bases, J lost 4 bases, and 18 bases lay in between. CDR3 amino acids: CASSLHDSSSYEQYF. Written as DNA, the CDR3 is TGCGCCAGCAGCCTCCACGACAGTAGTAGTTACGAGCAGTACTTC.

V is TRBV7-9 and J is TRBJ1-3, with 7 bases aligning to TRBD1. J gave up 6 bases and V 5 bases, and 10 bases lay outside the gene matches. The CDR3 is 15 amino acids. CDR1 is SEHNR and CDR2 is FQNEAQ in the germline V gene (reference sequence). Written as DNA, the CDR3 is TGTGCCAGCAGCCCTCGAGGGGGCCGGGAAAACACCATATATTTT. Translated, it gives CASSPRGGRENTIYF.